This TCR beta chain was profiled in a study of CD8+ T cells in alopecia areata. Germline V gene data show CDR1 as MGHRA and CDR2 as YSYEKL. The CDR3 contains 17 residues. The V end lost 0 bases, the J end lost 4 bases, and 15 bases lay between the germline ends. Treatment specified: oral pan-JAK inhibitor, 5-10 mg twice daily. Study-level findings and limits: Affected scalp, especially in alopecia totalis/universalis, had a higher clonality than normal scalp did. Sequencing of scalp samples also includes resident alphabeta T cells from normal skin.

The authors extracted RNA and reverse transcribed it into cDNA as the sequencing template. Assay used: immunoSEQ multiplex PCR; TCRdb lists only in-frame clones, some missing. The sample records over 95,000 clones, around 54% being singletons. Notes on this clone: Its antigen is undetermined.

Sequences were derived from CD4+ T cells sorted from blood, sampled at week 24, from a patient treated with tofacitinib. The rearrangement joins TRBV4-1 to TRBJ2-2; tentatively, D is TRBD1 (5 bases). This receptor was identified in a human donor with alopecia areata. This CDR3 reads CASSQDRQGRGTGELFF. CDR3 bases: TGCGCCAGCAGCCAAGATCGGCAGGGAAGAGGCACCGGGGAGCTGTTTTTT.